The 17 T cell receptor beta chains below were found in one sample sequenced in a study of OX40 agonist ivuxolimab in advanced cancers. The data were produced by immunoSEQ multiplex PCR, yet TCRdb's version contains in-frame clones alone and is incomplete. The table shows about 84,000 clones, with over 85% occurring only once. The sequencing here drew on CD4+ or CD8+ T cells sorted from blood, taken in a trial of the OX40 agonist ivuxolimab. These TCRs come from an adult with an advanced solid tumor such as melanoma, head and neck, liver or kidney cancer.

The rearrangement uses TRBV7-9 and TRBJ1-2; D perhaps matches TRBD1 (6 bases). Germline V lookup: CDR1 SEHNR, CDR2 FQNEAQ (reference sequence). The CDR3 sequence is 14 residues long. V lost 6 bases to trimming and J lost 4 bases, with 15 bases between them. The CDR3 DNA reads as TGTGCCAGCAGTGAGAGGGGGGGCCGCTATGGCTACACCTTC. It codes for CASSERGGRYGYTF.

As regards this clone: This sample also contains other DNA sequences that code for the same CDR3. This sequence joins TRBV19 and TRBJ1-1; D is ambiguous. This CDR3 spans 12 amino acids. Germline assignment: CDR1 LNHDA and CDR2 SQIVND (reference sequence). The V and J ends lost 6 bases and 5 bases respectively, with 10 bases between them. The CDR3 region is CASREGGTEAFF. CDR3 DNA: TGTGCCAGTAGGGAGGGAGGTACTGAAGCTTTCTTT.

This sequence joins TRBV7-2 and TRBJ1-3; maybe TRBD1 (5 bases). The CDR3 is 15 amino acids. Trimming took 2 bases from V and 0 from J, leaving 8 bases between them. Germline V gene data show CDR1 as SGHTA and CDR2 as FQGNSA. The CDR3, as DNA: TGTGCCAGCAGCTTATTGGGGGGCTCTGGAAACACCATATATTTT. Protein sequence: CASSLLGGSGNTIYF.

The gene calls are TRBV11-3 and TRBJ1-1; D may be TRBD1 (6 bases). The CDR3 spans 15 residues. The ends were cut back, 3 bases at V and 4 bases at J, with 15 bases in the middle. Germline V lookup: CDR1 SGHNT, CDR2 YENEEA. In DNA form, the CDR3 reads TGTGCCAGCAGCTTTAGCAGGGGCTCTCGCACTGAAGCTTTCTTT. Translating it yields CASSFSRGSRTEAFF. Based on the CDR3 plus reference TRBV11-3 and TRBJ1-1, the full variable domain is EAGVVQSPRYKIIEKKQPVAFWCNPISGHNTLYWYLQNLGQGPELLIRYENEEAVDDSQLPKDRFSAERLKGVDSTLKIQPAELGDSAVYLCASSFSRGSRTEAFFGQGTRLTVV.

The gene calls are TRBV27 and TRBJ2-7, with TRBD2 identical over 11 bases. Trimming removed 5 bases from V and 4 bases from J; junction bases left unmatched: 10. The germline V gene encodes CDR1 MNHEY and CDR2 SMNVEV (reference sequence). The CDR3 contains 16 residues. CDR3 amino acids: CASSEGLAESLYEQYF. CDR3 DNA: TGTGCCAGCAGTGAGGGACTAGCGGAGAGTTTGTACGAGCAGTACTTC.

The chain uses TRBV7-3 and TRBJ2-7; D remains unclear. Trimming stripped 5 bases from V and 1 base from J, with 12 bases between. Germline V gene sequence: CDR1 SGHTA, CDR2 FQGTGA. CDR3 length: 14 residues. The CDR3, as DNA: TGTGCCAGCAGCCCAGGTATAGCATCCTACGAGCAGTACTTC. Its protein is CASSPGIASYEQYF.

A single count supports this clone. The chain couples TRBV13 to TRBJ2-3; 9 nucleotides match TRBD2. V lost 6 bases and J lost 5; bases outside the gene matches: 12. CDR1 and CDR2 from the germline V gene are PRHDT and FYEKMQ (reference sequence). This CDR3 has 16 amino acids. For the CDR3, the DNA is TGTGCCAGCAGTTCAAAGGCTAGCGGGATTGGAGATACGCAGTATTTT. This sequence encodes CASSSKASGIGDTQYF.

The V call is TRBV5-5, the J call TRBJ2-2, with TRBD2 matching over 8 bases. CDR1 SGHKS and CDR2 YYEKEE come from the germline V gene (reference sequence). This CDR3 has 15 residues. Trimming cost V 2 bases and J 2 bases; bases outside gene matches: 2. The CDR3 DNA reads TGTGCCAGCAGCTTAGCGGGAGAAAACACCGGGGAGCTGTTTTTT. Protein sequence: CASSLAGENTGELFF.

This clone has a single count. CDR3 bases: TGTGCCAGCAGCGTAGATGGAGACAGCCAAGAGACCCAGTACTTC. It translates to CASSVDGDSQETQYF. V is TRBV9 and J is TRBJ2-5, with TRBD1 as a possible D gene (5 bases). The CDR3 length is 15 residues. Trimming took 0 bases from V and 1 from J, leaving 10 bases between them. Germline CDR1 is SGDLS and CDR2 is YYNGEE.

The rearrangement uses TRBV6-4 and TRBJ2-5; no clear D. Germline V lookup: CDR1 MRHNA, CDR2 SNTAGT. This CDR3 contains 16 residues. V gave up 6 bases and J gave up 3 bases, with 20 bases separating them. CDR3 sequence (DNA): TGTGCCAGCAGGGTACGAGACCGTTTCGCCAAAGAGACCCAGTACTTC. This sequence encodes CASRVRDRFAKETQYF.

The J gene is TRBJ1-4, the V gene TRBV2; D is unresolved. CDR3 length: 15 residues. With 1 base removed from V and 8 bases from J, the gap between germline ends came to 14 bases. Germline CDR1 reads SNHLY; CDR2 reads FYNNEI. The chain's CDR3 is CASSEVSDGKEKLFF. The CDR3 region has the DNA TGTGCCAGCAGTGAAGTGTCGGACGGAAAGGAAAAACTGTTTTTT.

The chain has TRBV19 and TRBJ1-4; D remains ambiguous. Germline loops: CDR1 LNHDA, CDR2 SQIVND (reference sequence). CDR3 size: 14 residues. V was cut by 6 bases and J by 0 bases, with 8 bases left in between. The CDR3 sequence: CASSAPATNEKLFF. The DNA for the CDR3 is TGTGCCAGTAGCGCCCCGGCAACTAATGAAAAACTGTTTTTT.

This chain links TRBV9 with TRBJ1-2; D possibly corresponds to TRBD1 (6 bases). This CDR3 region has 15 residues. CDR1 is SGDLS and CDR2 is YYNGEE in the germline V gene. Between the trimmed V and J ends, which lost 0 bases and 2 bases, there was a span of 11 bases. CDR3 coding DNA: TGTGCCAGCAGCGTAGTCCCCGGGGGCAACTATGGCTACACCTTC. Translated: CASSVVPGGNYGYTF.

This chain links TRBV7-9 with TRBJ1-1; D remains ambiguous. CDR1 is SEHNR and CDR2 is FQNEAQ in the germline V gene (reference sequence). This CDR3 has 11 amino acids. The V and J ends lost 6 bases and 5 bases respectively, with 7 bases between them. Written as DNA, the CDR3 is TGTGCCAGCAGTCTAAGTACTGAAGCTTTCTTT. Its translation is CASSLSTEAFF. Full variable domain (remainder filled in from reference TRBV7-9 and TRBJ1-1): DTGVSQNPRHKITKRGQNVTFRCDPISEHNRLYWYRQTLGQGPEFLTYFQNEAQLEKSRLLSDRFSAERPKGSFSTLEIQRTEQGDSAMYLCASSLSTEAFFGQGTRLTVV.

This rearrangement joins TRBV7-9 to TRBJ2-6; no clear D gene. V was pared by 0 bases and J by 2 bases, with 11 bases between. This CDR3 has 17 amino acids. Germline lookup yields CDR1 SEHNR and CDR2 FQNEAQ (reference sequence). CDR3 protein: CASSLAGTGPGANVLTF. In DNA form, the CDR3 reads TGTGCCAGCAGCTTAGCGGGTACGGGTCCTGGGGCCAACGTCCTGACTTTC.

The chain carries TRBV27 and TRBJ2-3; 7 nucleotides line up with TRBD2. This CDR3 is 13 amino acids long. Looked up from germline, CDR1 is MNHEY and CDR2 is SMNVEV (reference sequence). V gave up 3 bases and J gave up 8 bases; unmatched junction bases: 5. CDR3 DNA sequence: TGTGCCAGCAGTTTGGGGGGGGTGGGTACGCAGTATTTT. Translated, it gives CASSLGGVGTQYF.

V usage is TRBV9 and J usage is TRBJ1-2; D is possibly TRBD1 (6 bases). The germline CDR1 and CDR2 sequences are SGDLS and YYNGEE. Trimming removed 3 bases at V and 6 bases at J, with 12 bases between. The CDR3 consists of 13 residues. The CDR3 bases are TGTGCCAGCAGCGGAGAAGGGGGGGATGGCTACACCTTC. This encodes CASSGEGGDGYTF.